This T cell receptor beta chain came from a study of blood T cell repertoires in COVID-19. Turning to the study itself: From the United States, Italy and Spain came samples of acute and convalescent COVID-19. PBMCs, B-cell-depleted T cells, or T cells were the source of the cDNA or gDNA that made up the material.

TCRdb's copy holds only in-frame clones and misses some; the assay was immunoSEQ multiplex PCR. The table records some 320,000 clones, around 85% of them present only once. Individuals drawn from under 30 US areas were roughly 18 to 95 years old. Input material: PBMCs or T cells enriched from blood (not recorded which). This clonotype was sampled from a woman aged 25 to 45 who had been exposed to COVID-19.

DNA for the CDR3: TGTGCCAGCAGCTTGGGGGGGCAGAACACCGGGGAGCTGTTTTTT. Its protein is CASSLGGQNTGELFF. The chain carries TRBV5-6 and TRBJ2-2, with D tentatively TRBD1 (6 bases). This CDR3 contains 15 residues. CDR1 and CDR2 (germline): SGHDT, YYEEEE. V lost 0 bases to trimming and J lost 1 base, with 7 bases between them.